This TCR beta chain was sequenced for a study of T cells in tumors after PD-1 blockade (dated by TCRdb to the late 2010s). For context, the study as a whole: Exclusion criteria were prior checkpoint blockade, use of systemic immunosuppressants, or recent radiotherapy or other anti-cancer therapy within 4 weeks. Using site-matched tumors from BCC or SCC patients sampled before and after anti-PD-1 therapy, the study carried out paired single-cell RNA and TCR sequencing. Patients received pembrolizumab 200 mg every 3 weeks or cemiplimab 350 mg every 2 weeks. RECIST version 1.1 was the standard used to evaluate clinical response. Bulk TCR sequencing was performed on around eleven peripheral blood samples from about five patients to compare blood and tumor clonotypes. On average, peripheral blood samples had approximately 110,000 TCR templates (range 24,679-257,772) and 35,000 to 40,000 unique clonotypes. While on anti-PD-1 treatment, some of the patients also continued taking daily vismodegib 150 mg. Points the paper makes about the study in general: Where the novel T cell clones came from was not identified, and possible sources could include lymphoid organs or rare unexpanded clones inside the tumor or in the tumor periphery. About two fifths of the TCR clonotypes from tumors also showed up in blood, and some novel exhausted tumor clones were present in pre-treatment blood, which suggests peripheral recruitment.

Deep TCRbeta sequencing was performed with the immunoSEQ platform. Under the source paper's analysis protocol: Only productive rearrangements were exported from the immunoSEQ Analyzer for further analysis. T cell phenotypes were assigned to bulk TCRbeta clonotypes by matching the clonotypes to single-cell RNA+TCR-seq clones that had the same TCRbeta sequence. Clone enrichment in tumor was calculated as tumor frequency divided by PBMC frequency from bulk TCR sequencing. TCRs were grouped by GLIPH into specificity groups, defined as clusters of distinct TCRs likely recognizing common antigens via shared CDR3 motifs. Sourced from immuneACCESS, this table was stored by TCRdb with only in-frame sequences that have V and J called. A share of the clones is absent; for the studies checked, an unresolved V gene accounts for under half, and the remainder has no known explanation. D and trimming were read from the DNA, whereas the V and J calls and clone size are those reported in that table. The sample profile shows 14,000 to 15,000 clones; almost 85% of them were found once. In total, the top ten clones hold approximately 22% of the sample.

This specimen's time point label, interpreted: after anti-PD-1 therapy. Genomic DNA extracted from tumor biopsies or peripheral blood was used for bulk TCRbeta sequencing, with input ranging from about 600 ng to 6,500 ng. Every patient had histologically proven advanced or metastatic basal or squamous cell carcinoma and was a poor candidate for surgical resection. Of the roughly 10 patients in the basal cell carcinoma cohort, about 8 underwent bulk tumor TCR sequencing. According to the germline V gene (reference sequence), CDR1 reads WNHNN and CDR2 reads SYGVQD. From V the trimming removes 4 bases and from J it removes 3 bases, while the gene matches leave 8 bases of the junction unaccounted for. From the cysteine through the phenylalanine, the CDR3 covers 16 amino acids. The CDR3 DNA has 48 bases and is translated from base 1. Note on this clone: Its antigen is unknown. It has no much larger one-base neighbor in the sample; base qualities were not kept.

This sequence was found in a human donor with basal cell carcinoma. The material was PBMCs, obtained after anti-PD-1 treatment. The chain is assembled from TRBV10-1 and TRBJ2-2, with 7 bases matching TRBD2. The CDR3 sequence is CASSGVTSGDTGELFF. The DNA is TGCGCCAGCAGTGGGGTGACGAGCGGGGACACCGGGGAGCTGTTTTTT.